This T cell receptor beta chain stems from a study of T cells in localized non-small cell lung cancer (dated by TCRdb to between 2020 and 2021). Describing the broader study: The study analyzed T cell repertoires of a few hundred early-stage NSCLC patients, comparing tumors and uninvolved tumor-adjacent lungs. The cohort was made up of 200 to 250 treatment-naive NSCLC patients whose localized lung tumors had been resected. A mean age of around 66 years was recorded for the NSCLC patients, of whom 129 were male and about a hundred were female.

CDR1 and CDR2 (SGHDN, FVKESK) derive from the germline V gene. The junction shows trimming of 1 base on V and 6 bases on J, plus 10 bases between the germline ends. The CDR3 measures 13 amino acids from cysteine to phenylalanine. Here the CDR3 DNA is all that survives: 39 bases in frame from base 1. Notes on this clone: What this receptor recognizes is not known. Base-call qualities are not available, and no considerably larger clone is one nucleotide away.

The immunoSEQ Assay was used to sequence TCR beta CDR3 regions from DNA. On the study's bioinformatics: To compute T cell density, TCR beta template counts were normalized to usable DNA, which was estimated by amplifying housekeeping genes. The preseqR package was used to estimate richness by extrapolating to 400,000 templates for PBMC samples and to 120,000 templates for tissue samples. Clonality was defined as one minus Pielou's evenness. To identify tissue-enriched TCRs, differential abundance testing was run on productive amino-acid clonotypes with a minimum total count of 5 and an alpha of 0.1. The Jaccard Index and the Morisita Overlap Index were used to measure repertoire overlap between compartments. GLIPH grouped TCR beta CDR3s together with public tetramer-defined viral CDR3s, and a viral motif had to include at least three viral sequences and show V-gene enrichment. Not all clones reach the TCRdb copy of this immuneACCESS table, which keeps in-frame sequences only. Checked studies attribute under half of the gap to unresolved V genes and leave the rest unexplained. That table gives V, J and clone size, and the DNA gave D and trimming. The sample has some 66,000 clones on record, approximately 85% of them singletons. 13% of the sample goes to the ten largest clones.

The full study reports these points: Longer overall survival was associated with higher T cell density in blood, whereas shorter survival was associated with higher clonality in adjacent lung. A median of about 53 of the top 100 tumor clones were detected in paired uninvolved adjacent lung, and approximately 28 of these tumor clones were also found among the top 100 clones of the paired uninvolved adjacent lung. Because the study design was exploratory, TCR variables were selected using unadjusted p-values without false-discovery rate correction. Uninvolved tumor-adjacent lung showed the highest T cell clonality, higher than tumor, which suggests more focused antigenic responses in the adjacent lung. Because multi-region tumor sequencing was not done, intratumor heterogeneity could not be ruled out.

At diagnosis, peripheral blood, uninvolved tumor-adjacent lung and tumor were collected and were preserved as a mix of fresh-frozen and FFPE material. For TCR repertoire profiling, blood samples were analyzed in the form of peripheral blood mononuclear cells. The rearrangement joined TRBV14 to TRBJ2-7; a confident D gene designation cannot be given. The receptor comes from a female donor older than 55 with stage I lung adenocarcinoma. The sample consisted of peripheral blood, taken before any cancer treatment. CDR3 protein: CASSQVLGTEQYF. The nucleotide sequence is TGTGCCAGCAGCCAAGTTCTGGGAACCGAGCAGTACTTC.